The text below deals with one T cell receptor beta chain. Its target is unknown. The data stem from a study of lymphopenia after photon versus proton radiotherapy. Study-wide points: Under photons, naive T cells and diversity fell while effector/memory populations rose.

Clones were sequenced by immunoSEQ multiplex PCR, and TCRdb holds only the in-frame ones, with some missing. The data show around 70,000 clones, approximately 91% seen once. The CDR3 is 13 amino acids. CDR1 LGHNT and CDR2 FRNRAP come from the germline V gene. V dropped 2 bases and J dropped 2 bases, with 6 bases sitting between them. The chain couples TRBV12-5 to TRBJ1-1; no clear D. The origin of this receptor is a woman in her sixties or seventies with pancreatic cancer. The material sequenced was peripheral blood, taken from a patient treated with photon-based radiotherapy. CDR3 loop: CASGLMLNTEAFF. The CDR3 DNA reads TGTGCTAGTGGTTTGATGCTTAACACTGAAGCTTTCTTT.